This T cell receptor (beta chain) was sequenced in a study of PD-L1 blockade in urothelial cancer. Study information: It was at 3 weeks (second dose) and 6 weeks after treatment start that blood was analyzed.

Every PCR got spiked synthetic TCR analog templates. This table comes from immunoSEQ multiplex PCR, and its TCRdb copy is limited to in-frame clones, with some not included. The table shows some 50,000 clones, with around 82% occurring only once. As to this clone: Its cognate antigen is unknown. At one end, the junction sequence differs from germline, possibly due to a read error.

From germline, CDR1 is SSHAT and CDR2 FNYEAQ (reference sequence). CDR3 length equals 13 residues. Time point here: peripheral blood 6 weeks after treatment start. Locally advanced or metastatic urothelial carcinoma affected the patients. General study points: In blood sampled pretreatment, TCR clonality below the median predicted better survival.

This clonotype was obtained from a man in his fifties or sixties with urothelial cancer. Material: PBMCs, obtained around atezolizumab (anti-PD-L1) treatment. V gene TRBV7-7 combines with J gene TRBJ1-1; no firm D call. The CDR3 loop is CASSLEVNTEAFF. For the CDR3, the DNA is TGTGCTAGCAGCTTGGAGGTGAACACTGAAGCTTTCTTT. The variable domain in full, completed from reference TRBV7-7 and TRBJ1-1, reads GAGVSQSPRYKVTKRGQDVTLRCDPISSHATLYWYQQALGQGPEFLTYFNYEAQPDKSGLPSDRFSAERPEGSISTLTIQRTEQRDSAMYRCASSLEVNTEAFFGQGTRLTVV.